What follows is one T cell receptor beta chain and its context. The data originate from a study of glioma-infiltrating T cells. The iRepertoire nested amplicon-rescue multiplex PCR amplified TCR alpha and beta CDR3s from RNA. TCRdb processed the multiplex PCR reads anew with MiXCR; each CDR3 protein has one entry. Of around 10,000 distinct CDR3 sequences listed, about 50% were seen once; the top ten hold around 21%. The CDR3 covers 11 residues. The V end was cut by 6 bases, the J end by 12 bases, with 14 bases between. From germline, CDR1 is MDHEN and CDR2 SYDVKM. The receptor was derived from a human donor with low-grade glioma or glioblastoma, undergoing nonglioma brain surgery, or in good health (not recorded which). The sequenced sample was glioma tissue, nonneoplastic brain tissue, or PBMCs (not recorded which). The chain carries TRBV28 and TRBJ1-1; no clear D. CDR3 sequence: CASSRNTESFF. As DNA, the CDR3 is TGTGCCAGCAGCCGAAACACTGAGTCTTTCTTT.